This T cell receptor (beta chain) was obtained from a study of patients and donors after allogeneic stem cell transplantation. Each CDR3 protein is one row after TCRdb ran MiXCR on the RT-PCR reads. This repertoire shows about 150,000 distinct CDR3 sequences, roughly two fifths found once; its top ten account for 50%. Unmatched junction bases numbered 4, after V lost 1 base and J lost 6 bases. The CDR3 loop spans 15 amino acids. Per the germline V gene, CDR1 is SGHTA and CDR2 is FQGNSA. The receptor was derived from a human donor who was either an allogeneic HSCT recipient or a stem cell or donor lymphocyte infusion donor (not recorded which). It is not recorded whose cells these are; they may come from a transplant donor. Specimen: blood, either unsorted or a sorted T cell fraction (not recorded which). V usage is TRBV7-2 and J usage is TRBJ2-4; 9 nucleotides match TRBD1. CDR3 bases: TGTGCCAGCAGCTTAGACAGGGGGCTGTTAAACATTCAGTACTTC. It encodes CASSLDRGLLNIQYF.